These T cell receptor beta chains were read from a single sample in a study of T cells in narcolepsy. The data were produced by immunoSEQ multiplex PCR, yet TCRdb's version contains in-frame clones alone and is incomplete. The sample yields about 30,000 clones, roughly 73% seen once. The sequencing sample was made of CD45RA- memory CD4+ T cells from PBMCs. The receptors here all came from a human donor with narcolepsy. Each CDR3 is given with its conserved first and last residue. Fields, in order: V gene, D gene, J gene, clone size, CDR3 DNA, CDR3 protein. The D gene is left open where the match is weak. Expanded clones get a size class; other rows say once, few or many, or leave the size out.

>TRBV7-3|NA|TRBJ1-2|NA
TGTGCCAGCAGCTTAACACCGGGGAGGGGCATCTATGGCTACACCTTC
CASSLTPGRGIYGYTF
>TRBV6-5|NA|TRBJ1-1|NA
TGTGCCAGCAAGAATGTGGGGGCTGGCACTGAAGCTTTCTTT
CASKNVGAGTEAFF
>TRBV6-6|NA|TRBJ1-3|NA
TGTGCCAGCAGGGAAAGGGCGAAGAGCTCTGGAAACACCATATATTTT
CASRERAKSSGNTIYF
>TRBV7-2|NA|TRBJ2-7|once
TGTGCCAGCAGCGTGCTCGGAGGGGGCAGTGGATCCTACGAGCAGTACTTC
CASSVLGGGSGSYEQYF
>TRBV7-2|NA|TRBJ1-2|medium-sized
TGTGCCAGCAGCTTAGTGGCAGGGGCATACACCTTC
CASSLVAGAYTF
>TRBV5-6|TRBD2|TRBJ2-3|NA
TGTGCCAGCAGCTTGGAACAGCTAGCGGGGGGGCCAGATACGCAGTATTTT
CASSLEQLAGGPDTQYF
>TRBV5-6|NA|TRBJ1-1|NA
TGTGCCAGCAGCTTGGCCCAGAACACTGAAGCTTTCTTT
CASSLAQNTEAFF
>TRBV6-5|TRBD1|TRBJ1-5|NA
TGTGCCAGCAGTCAGGGGGGAGCGTGGCAGCCCCAGCATTTT
CASSQGGAWQPQHF
>TRBV27|TRBD1|TRBJ2-3|NA
TGTGCCAGCAGTAGCGACAGGGATGTTGCAGATACGCAGTATTTT
CASSSDRDVADTQYF
>TRBV12-2|NA|TRBJ2-3|NA
TGTGCAAGTGGAACTAGCGGGGGGCTTAGCACAGATACGCAGTATTTT
CASGTSGGLSTDTQYF
>TRBV15|NA|TRBJ1-4|NA
TGTGCCACCAGCAGAGAGGGGGCTCGTTCTGAAAAACTGTTTTTT
CATSREGARSEKLFF
>TRBV19|TRBD2|TRBJ2-3|NA
TGTGCCAGTAGTATGGGAGGGACTAGCACAGATACGCAGTATTTT
CASSMGGTSTDTQYF
>TRBV2|NA|TRBJ2-1|NA
TGTGCCAGCAGTGAAGCGTGGCAGGGCGACTACAATGAGCAGTTCTTC
CASSEAWQGDYNEQFF
>TRBV6-5|NA|TRBJ1-1|NA
TGTGCCAGCAGCCGAGACATCTCCCCCACTGAAGCTTTCTTT
CASSRDISPTEAFF
>TRBV5-6|TRBD2|TRBJ2-3|NA
TGTGCCAGCAGCTTGTGGCGGGGGGCATCCACAGATACGCAGTATTTT
CASSLWRGASTDTQYF
>TRBV5-4|NA|TRBJ2-7|few
TGTGCCAGCTCTCCGGGAGGGGGCGGCTACGAGCAGTACTTC
CASSPGGGGYEQYF
>TRBV28|TRBD2|TRBJ2-7|NA
TGTGCCAGCCAGATGGGGGGGGACTTATACGAGCAGTACTTC
CASQMGGDLYEQYF
>TRBV5-1|TRBD2|TRBJ2-5|NA
TGCGCCAGCAGTCCTAGACTAGCGGGGGTGTCCCAAGAGACCCAGTACTTC
CASSPRLAGVSQETQYF
>TRBV5-1|TRBD1|TRBJ1-2|NA
TGCGCCAGCAGAAAGGGGGCGTCAGATGGCTACACCTTC
CASRKGASDGYTF
>TRBV4-2|NA|TRBJ1-5|NA
TGTGCCAGCAGCCAAGGAGAACATTTTAATCAGCCCCAGCATTTT
CASSQGEHFNQPQHF
>TRBV18|NA|TRBJ1-5|few
TGTGCCAGCTCACCTGATCTCAATCAGCCCCAGCATTTT
CASSPDLNQPQHF
>TRBV4-1|TRBD1|TRBJ1-1|NA
TGCGCCAGCAGCCAGAGCGACAGGGTTGAAACTGAAGCTTTCTTT
CASSQSDRVETEAFF
>TRBV14|NA|TRBJ1-5|NA
TGTGCCAGCAGCCAAGATTCCAAGCAGCCCCAGCATTTT
CASSQDSKQPQHF
>TRBV7-9|TRBD1|TRBJ1-1|few
TGTGCCAGCAGCCCAGACAGGGTGAACACTGAAGCTTTCTTT
CASSPDRVNTEAFF
>TRBV5-6|TRBD1|TRBJ1-5|NA
TGTGCCAGCAGCTCATCACAGGGGAAAAATCAGCCCCAGCATTTT
CASSSSQGKNQPQHF
>TRBV11-3|NA|TRBJ2-2|few
TGTGCCAGCAGCCCGGGACTCCCGAACACCGGGGAGCTGTTTTTT
CASSPGLPNTGELFF
>TRBV7-9|NA|TRBJ2-7|NA
TGTGCCAGCAGCCGGGTACAGGGTGGCAAATACGAGCAGTACTTC
CASSRVQGGKYEQYF
>TRBV30|NA|TRBJ1-6|NA
TGTGCCTGGAGTGTAGCAAATTCACCCCTCCACTTT
CAWSVANSPLHF
>TRBV5-1|TRBD2|TRBJ2-1|NA
TGCGCCAGCAGCGTCGGGACTAGCGATTACAATGAGCAGTTCTTC
CASSVGTSDYNEQFF
>TRBV19|NA|TRBJ1-2|few
TGTGCCAGTAGTCTCGGACAGACTAACTATGGCTACACCTTC
CASSLGQTNYGYTF
>TRBV6-1|NA|TRBJ1-3|NA
TGTGCCAGCAGGTCCAGGGCAACCTCTGGAAACACCATATATTTT
CASRSRATSGNTIYF
>TRBV2|NA|TRBJ2-7|NA
TGTGCCAGCAATCCAGAATTGGGATCGGGGTTTAAGTACTTC
CASNPELGSGFKYF
>TRBV21-1|NA|TRBJ2-1|NA
TGTGCCAGCAGCAAAAAGACAGGAAAAAACTACAATGAGCAGTTCTTC
CASSKKTGKNYNEQFF
>TRBV6-1|TRBD2|TRBJ2-2|NA
TGTGCCAGCAGAATAAGCGGGAGCGGTACCGGGGAGCTGTTTTTT
CASRISGSGTGELFF
>TRBV28|TRBD1|TRBJ1-1|few
TGTGCCACCGGGACAGGGAGCACTGAAGCTTTCTTT
CATGTGSTEAFF
>TRBV29-1|TRBD2|TRBJ2-2|NA
TGCAGCGTTGAAGCGGGAGGGCCGATCAACACCGGGGAGCTGTTTTTT
CSVEAGGPINTGELFF
>TRBV5-1|NA|TRBJ1-4|once
TGCGCCAGCAGCTCCTCCCCGGGTTATAATGAAAAACTGTTTTTT
CASSSSPGYNEKLFF
>TRBV2|NA|TRBJ2-1|NA
TGTGCCAGCAGTGTAGGGGGTAAGCACAATGAGCAGTTCTTC
CASSVGGKHNEQFF
>TRBV7-8|TRBD2|TRBJ2-5|few
TGTGCCAGCAGCTTACGGGGTAGCGGGAGGGCCCAGTACTTC
CASSLRGSGRAQYF
>TRBV2|NA|TRBJ1-2|NA
TGTGCCAGCAGTGACGGAGATGGCTACACCTTC
CASSDGDGYTF
>TRBV6-6|TRBD2|TRBJ2-3|NA
TGTGCCAGCAGTTCGGGACTAGCGGTCACAGATACGCAGTATTTT
CASSSGLAVTDTQYF
>TRBV7-9|TRBD2|TRBJ2-5|NA
TGTGCCAGCAGCCCGGGGACTAGCGGGGGGGAGACCCAGTACTTC
CASSPGTSGGETQYF
>TRBV13|TRBD1|TRBJ2-6|medium-sized
TGTGCCAGCAGCACCCGGACAGGGGGCCGCTCTGGGGCCAACGTCCTGACTTTC
CASSTRTGGRSGANVLTF
>TRBV19|NA|TRBJ2-6|NA
TGTGCCAGTAGTATTGCAGGGTTGGGGTCTGGGGCCAACGTCCTGACTTTC
CASSIAGLGSGANVLTF
>TRBV19|TRBD1|TRBJ2-5|NA
TGTGCCAGTAGTGGGGGACAGGGGGCCCAAGAGACCCAGTACTTC
CASSGGQGAQETQYF
>TRBV11-2|NA|TRBJ2-7|NA
TGTGCCAGCAGGCGGAGCGGGGGGACAGGGAGATACGAGCAGTACTTC
CASRRSGGTGRYEQYF
>TRBV6-1|NA|TRBJ2-3|few
TGTGCCAGCAGTGCCTTTATCCCAGGGGATGGCACAGATACGCAGTATTTT
CASSAFIPGDGTDTQYF
>TRBV5-1|NA|TRBJ2-1|NA
TGCGCCAGCAGCCCGGACAGGAGCGGGGACAATGAGCAGTTCTTC
CASSPDRSGDNEQFF
>TRBV19|TRBD1|TRBJ2-1|few
TGTGCCACTACCCCGGGACAGGGAGCCTACAATGAGCAGTTCTTC
CATTPGQGAYNEQFF
>TRBV7-3|NA|TRBJ2-5|NA
TGTGCCAGCAGCCGCCAGGGAGGTGAGGGAGAGACCCAGTACTTC
CASSRQGGEGETQYF
>TRBV5-1|TRBD1|TRBJ2-3|NA
TGCGCCAGCAGAAACGGACAGGGGGCAGATACGCAGTATTTT
CASRNGQGADTQYF
>TRBV11-3|NA|TRBJ2-1|NA
TGTGCCAGCAGCTTCCGCAGACTGCCGTACAATGAGCAGTTCTTC
CASSFRRLPYNEQFF
>TRBV12-5|NA|TRBJ2-2|once
TGTGCTAGTGAGGAGGGGCAGGGGTACACCGGGGAGCTGTTTTTT
CASEEGQGYTGELFF
>TRBV19|TRBD2|TRBJ2-7|NA
TGTGCCAGTAGTTCCAAAGCGGGAGGCCTCTCCTACGAGCAGTACTTC
CASSSKAGGLSYEQYF
>TRBV5-5|NA|TRBJ2-4|NA
TGTGCCAGCAGACCGCAGGAGGGTCTAGCCAAAAACATTCAGTACTTC
CASRPQEGLAKNIQYF
>TRBV2|TRBD2|TRBJ2-5|once
TGTGCCGGGGGGGGAGGGCCGGAGACCCAGTACTTC
CAGGGGPETQYF
>TRBV12-5|NA|TRBJ2-2|NA
TGTGCTAGTGGGTTGGTACAGGGAGGGTTCGCCACCGGGGAGCTGTTTTTT
CASGLVQGGFATGELFF
>TRBV7-9|TRBD1|TRBJ1-1|NA
TGTGCCAGCGGCATATTCGGACAGGGGGCCCAACACAGGGAAGCTTTCTTT
CASGIFGQGAQHREAFF
>TRBV27|NA|TRBJ2-1|once
TGTGCCAGCAGTGCCACAGGGAATGGCTACAATGAGCAGTTCTTC
CASSATGNGYNEQFF
>TRBV19|NA|TRBJ2-2|NA
TGTGCCAGTAACCCAGGGGTCCTCACCGGGGAGCTGTTTTTT
CASNPGVLTGELFF